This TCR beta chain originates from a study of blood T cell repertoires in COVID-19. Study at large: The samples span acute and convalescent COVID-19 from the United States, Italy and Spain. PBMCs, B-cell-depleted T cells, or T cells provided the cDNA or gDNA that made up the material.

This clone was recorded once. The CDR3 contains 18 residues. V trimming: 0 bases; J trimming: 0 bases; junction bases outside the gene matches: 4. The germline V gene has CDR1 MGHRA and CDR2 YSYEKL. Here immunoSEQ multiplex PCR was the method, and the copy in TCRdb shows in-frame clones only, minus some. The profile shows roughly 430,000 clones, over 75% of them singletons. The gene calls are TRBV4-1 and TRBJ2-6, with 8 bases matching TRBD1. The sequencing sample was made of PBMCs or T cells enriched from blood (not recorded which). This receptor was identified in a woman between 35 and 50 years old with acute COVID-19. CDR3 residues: CASSQESGGRSGANVLTF. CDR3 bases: TGCGCCAGCAGCCAAGAGTCAGGGGGCCGCTCTGGGGCCAACGTCCTGACTTTC.